This T cell receptor beta chain came from a study of T cells in Graves' hyperthyroidism and ophthalmopathy. Regarding the study as a whole: Blood also held most thyroid clonotypes expanded beyond 0.001.

From germline, CDR1 is LNHNV and CDR2 YYDKDF (reference sequence). CDR3 length: 15 residues. Trimming pared 1 base from V and 2 bases from J, leaving 9 bases between. This clonotype is labeled medium-sized. Antigen: not known. The investigators amplified TCR beta CDR3 regions from RNA transcripts. A set of HTBI primers served as the primers for a first-round RT-PCR of the TCR CDR3. TCRdb processed the multiplex PCR reads anew with MiXCR; each CDR3 protein has one entry. The top ten clones hold under 30% of a sample with about 24,000 distinct CDR3 sequences, less than 65% of them seen once. The receptor was derived from a woman aged 40 to 55 with Graves' hyperthyroidism that later progressed to Graves' ophthalmopathy. The specimen sequenced was blood. The chain combines TRBV15 with TRBJ1-5, with unresolved D. The DNA of the CDR3 is TGTGCCACCAGCAGAGCGGGAGATGGCAATCAGCCCCAGCATTTT. Translated: CATSRAGDGNQPQHF.